A selection of T cell receptor beta chains follows, all from one sample in a study of blood T cells in healthy people across ages. TCRdb re-analysed the 5' RACE reads in MiXCR, keeping a single row per CDR3 protein. This table has roughly 2 million distinct CDR3 sequences, less than 50% appearing once. The sequencing input was blood. These receptors were obtained from a woman between 35 and 50 years old in good health. CDR3s include the opening cysteine and the closing phenylalanine or tryptophan. Fields, in order: D gene, V gene, J gene, CDR3 protein. D genes are given only for firm matches.

NA	TRBV11-3	TRBJ2-5	CASSLRQGPVETQYF
NA	TRBV15	TRBJ1-2	CATSREDRNYGYTF
NA	TRBV7-2	TRBJ2-6	CASSLALRGANVLTF
TRBD2	TRBV12-3/TRBV12-4	TRBJ2-3	CASSLAPTSVNTDTQYF
NA	TRBV20-1	TRBJ2-7	CSATLGQGGYEQYF
NA	TRBV27	NA	CASSNLGGAEQYF
TRBD1	TRBV11-1	TRBJ1-2	CASSPDRHYGYTF
TRBD1	TRBV29-1	TRBJ2-5	CSAGTGGKETQYF
TRBD1	TRBV7-3	TRBJ2-5	CASSSGQAPQETQYF
NA	TRBV6-2/TRBV6-3	NA	CATNDGSSYNEQYF
NA	TRBV5-1	TRBJ2-5	CASSLALTEETQYF
NA	TRBV4-3	TRBJ2-1	CASSQDLGTVAGVEQFF
NA	TRBV29-1	TRBJ1-1	CSVSQATVNTEAFF
NA	TRBV12-3/TRBV12-4	TRBJ2-5	CASSPRVKETQYF
NA	TRBV9	TRBJ1-6	CASSAAPRVNSPLHF
NA	TRBV11-3	TRBJ2-3	CASSSGAANTQYF
NA	TRBV12-3/TRBV12-4	TRBJ2-4	CASGPGRQLGNIQYF
TRBD2	TRBV11-3	TRBJ2-7	CASSLRGEGNEQYF
TRBD1	TRBV6-5	TRBJ1-2	CASSYGGGASGYTF
TRBD2	TRBV6-1	TRBJ2-1	CASIPPGRNEQFF
NA	TRBV7-3	TRBJ2-2	CASLRRGANTGELFF
NA	TRBV7-2	TRBJ1-2	CASRFTGTNANYGYTF
NA	TRBV25-1	TRBJ2-7	CASTSGTSYEQYF
TRBD2	TRBV29-1	TRBJ2-3	CSVDGLAGDTDTQYF
NA	TRBV4-3	TRBJ2-7	CASSQAWGDYYELYF
NA	TRBV7-9	TRBJ1-2	CASSLDGARSYGYTF
NA	TRBV24-1	TRBJ2-5	CATSDSTRTGIQETQYF
NA	TRBV5-1	TRBJ1-2	CASSLGTVSDGYTF
TRBD2	TRBV20-1	TRBJ2-5	CSARATLGLAGGQETQYF
TRBD1	TRBV7-2	TRBJ1-1	CASSLHHSDRDTEAFF
NA	TRBV28	TRBJ1-2	CASSLRDYGYTF
NA	TRBV7-9	TRBJ2-3	CASNSGVTQYF
NA	TRBV10-2	TRBJ2-3	CASSEVNRLTDTQYF
NA	TRBV4-1	TRBJ2-1	CASSQGPARDLYNEQFF
TRBD1	TRBV28	TRBJ1-5	CASSTGGQPQHF
TRBD2	TRBV7-9	TRBJ2-1	CASSTVLAGVYNEQFF
TRBD1	TRBV7-2	TRBJ1-2	CASSSSTGGAHGYTF
TRBD1	TRBV2	TRBJ2-5	CASRPYGQVETQYF
NA	TRBV12-1	TRBJ2-4	CASSLWTGGTLFPLYF
NA	TRBV7-2	TRBJ1-4	CASSLTRVANEKLFF
TRBD1	TRBV20-1	TRBJ1-6	CSARDYRTGANNSPLHF
NA	TRBV7-8	TRBJ1-1	CASSISIPGRNTEAFF
TRBD1	TRBV4-3	TRBJ2-7	CASSQDNSGQSSNEQYF
NA	TRBV6-1	TRBJ1-1	CASRGEPRGTEAFF
TRBD1	TRBV4-1	TRBJ2-3	CASSSTPGQGFTDTQYF
TRBD1	TRBV18	TRBJ2-4	CASSPRTGLRNIQYF
NA	TRBV7-8	TRBJ2-1	CASGEGSRPYNEQFF
TRBD1	TRBV28	NA	CASSRAGTVGSGTQYF
TRBD1	TRBV7-9	TRBJ1-6	CASSRTGGSYNSPLHF
NA	TRBV7-9	NA	CASSLRVGLKNEQYF
TRBD1	TRBV6-5	TRBJ2-5	CASSSDRGHETQYF
NA	TRBV12-3/TRBV12-4	TRBJ2-3	CASSSERAGADTQYF
NA	TRBV12-1	TRBJ1-2	CASSPGQLSYGYTF
TRBD2	TRBV28	TRBJ2-3	CASSSTSGGAHTQYF
NA	TRBV27	TRBJ1-6	CAGTRPWLGSPLHF
NA	TRBV24-1	TRBJ2-1	CATSDLEQGGNEQFF
TRBD1	TRBV10-3	TRBJ1-5	CAISEIRTGVLNQPQHF
NA	TRBV20-1	TRBJ1-2	CSARDRYFGSYGYTF
NA	TRBV28	TRBJ2-5	CASSQRLNRETQYF
NA	TRBV3-1	TRBJ2-3	CASSQGGTPLGDTQYF